The entry below describes one T cell receptor (beta chain). The target antigen is unknown. Germline V gene lookup returns CDR1 MNHEY and CDR2 SVGAGI. CDR3 length: 16 amino acids. Unmatched junction bases numbered 8, after V lost 4 bases and J lost 6 bases. Enrollment shut out patients with autoimmune disease history or systemic immunosuppression. TCRdb keeps only in-frame clones here, not all; method: immunoSEQ multiplex PCR. In the table there are 65,000 to 85,000 clones, over 85% of which are singletons. This sample was included in a study of OX40 agonist ivuxolimab in advanced cancers. Study overall: All patients had ivuxolimab intravenously every 2 weeks at 0.01 to 10 mg/kg. Those enrolled were 70% to 85% male, with a mean age of about 66 years and ages from about 20 to 79. Study-wide results and caveats: At 0.1 to 3.0 mg/kg, clonal expansion of CD4+ and CD8+ blood T cells had occurred by week 6.

The chain has TRBV6-5 and TRBJ2-1, with 11 positions matching TRBD2. This TCR derives from an adult with an advanced solid tumor such as melanoma, head and neck, liver or kidney cancer. The sequenced sample was CD4+ or CD8+ T cells sorted from blood, obtained in a trial of the OX40 agonist ivuxolimab. The CDR3 is CASSSASGGTGNEQFF. CDR3 DNA sequence: TGTGCCAGCAGTTCGGCTAGCGGGGGGACCGGCAATGAGCAGTTCTTC.